This TCR beta chain was recovered during a study of shared clonotypes between healthy human individuals. CDR3 size: 13 residues. The V gene lost 4 bases and the J gene lost 5 bases, with 11 bases spanning the gap. Germline loops: CDR1 SGHAT, CDR2 FQNNGV. Template for every sorted-subset replicate PCR totaled roughly 210 ng DNA, approximately 30,000 T cell genomes. The protocol was immunoSEQ multiplex PCR, while the TCRdb copy is restricted to in-frame clones and leaves out a portion. The sample lists about 2,500,000 clones; around 94% were seen once. Splitting of CD4+ cells produced CD45RA+ naive and CD45RA-negative memory subsets. This clone was detected only once. What it recognizes is unknown. Study-wide results and limits: Naive CD4 clonotype sharing across four donors was about 5.3%. When compared with the clonotypes that were shared by all four sorted-subset donors, the non-shared clonotypes turned out to have lower generation probabilities.

The chain is built from TRBV11-2 and TRBJ2-5; maybe TRBD2 (6 bases). The TCR originated in a man between 18 and 29 years old in good health. The specimen was naive CD4+ T cells sorted from blood. Subset in this sample: CD45RA+ positively selected. CDR3 amino acids: CASSWGLGETQYF. The CDR3 DNA is TGTGCCAGCAGCTGGGGACTGGGGGAGACCCAGTACTTC. Together with reference TRBV11-2 and TRBJ2-5, the CDR3 gives the full variable domain: EAGVAQSPRYKIIEKRQSVAFWCNPISGHATLYWYQQILGQGPKLLIQFQNNGVVDDSQLPKDRFSAERLKGVDSTLKIQPAKLEDSAVYLCASSWGLGETQYFGPGTRLLVL.